Below, one T cell receptor (beta chain) is given with its context. CDR1 is SGHRS, CDR2 YFSETQ, per germline. V was pared by 2 bases and J by 6 bases, with 16 bases between. This CDR3 has 15 amino acids. These data come from a study of blood T cell repertoires in COVID-19. The table came from immunoSEQ multiplex PCR; TCRdb's copy has only in-frame clones and leaves some out. There are about 230,000 clones in the sample; around four fifths occur only once, and 2.6% lies in the top ten. The V and J genes are TRBV5-1 and TRBJ2-3; D perhaps matches TRBD2 (7 bases). The TCR sequence derives from a woman in her 70s with active or convalescent COVID-19. The sequencing input was peripheral blood. The CDR3 spells CASSFGNGGPDTQYF. In DNA form, the CDR3 reads TGCGCCAGCAGCTTCGGTAACGGGGGGCCGGATACGCAGTATTTT.